Listed here are 21 T cell receptor beta chains from one sample, sequenced in a study of T cells expressing NK-cell markers. TCRdb processed the 5' RACE reads again and assigns one entry to each CDR3 protein, with no DNA. The sample is made up of 550,000 or so distinct CDR3 sequences, and the top ten hold 3.5% to 4.5% of it. Sequencing used blood T cells: a sorted CD56 or NKG2C T cell subset, CD4+ or CD8+ T cells, or bulk PBMC T cells (not recorded which). Receptors were obtained from a man aged 18 to 30 in good health.

The V and J genes are TRBV10-3 and TRBJ2-3; the D call of TRBD1 rests on TCRdb alone, since no DNA is present to check it. The CDR3 runs 15 residues. CDR1 is ENHRY, CDR2 SYGVKD, per germline. CDR3 in amino acids: CAISESDRVTDTQYF.

The chain couples TRBV12-3 or TRBV12-4 to TRBJ2-1; as DNA is missing, the TRBD1 call by TCRdb cannot be tested. CDR3 length: 13 amino acids. The CDR3 loop reads CASSQPGPPQQFF.

V usage is TRBV2 and J usage is TRBJ2-5. This CDR3 is 14 amino acids long. CDR1 and CDR2 from the germline V gene are SNHLY and FYNNEI. The CDR3 is CASSEALLGETQYF.

The genes are TRBV29-1 and TRBJ2-3; absent DNA, TCRdb's TRBD2 call cannot be checked. The CDR3 has 15 amino acids. CDR1 is SQVTM and CDR2 is ANQGSEA in the germline V gene. CDR3 sequence: CSVGLEGGVTDTQYF.

The chain carries TRBV18 and TRBJ2-2; with no DNA, the TCRdb D assignment of TRBD1 cannot be verified. The CDR3 covers 15 residues. The germline V gene has CDR1 KGHSH and CDR2 LQKENI. The CDR3 here is CASSPLGARTGELFF.

The rearrangement links TRBV11-2 to TRBJ2-2; with no DNA, the TCRdb D assignment of TRBD2 cannot be verified. Germline-derived CDR1 and CDR2 are SGHAT and FQNNGV. The CDR3 loop spans 14 amino acids. This CDR3 is CASSPNGRIGELFF. The full variable domain, in which reference TRBV11-2 and TRBJ2-2 provide the parts outside the CDR3, is EAGVAQSPRYKIIEKRQSVAFWCNPISGHATLYWYQQILGQGPKLLIQFQNNGVVDDSQLPKDRFSAERLKGVDSTLKIQPAKLEDSAVYLCASSPNGRIGELFFGEGSRLTVL.

The chain couples TRBV20-1 to TRBJ1-6. Germline values: CDR1 DFQATT, CDR2 SNEGSKA (reference sequence). The CDR3 spans 15 residues. The CDR3 loop reads CSGLAGGSYNSPLHF.

This sequence joins TRBV7-9 and TRBJ1-2; the TCRdb call, TRBD1, lacks DNA for checking. CDR3 size: 13 residues. Germline-derived CDR1 and CDR2 are SEHNR and FQNEAQ (reference sequence). CDR3 sequence: CASSPGWGFVYTF.

CDR3 region: CASGWALTDTQYF. The V call is TRBV27, the J call TRBJ2-3; TCRdb gives TRBD1 as the D gene, but with no DNA this cannot be confirmed. Per the germline V gene, CDR1 is MNHEY and CDR2 is SMNVEV (reference sequence). The CDR3 sequence is 13 residues long.

The J gene is TRBJ2-1, the V gene TRBV12-3 or TRBV12-4. This CDR3 has 15 amino acids. Here the CDR3 reads CASSLGQASYNEQFF.

The chain has TRBV27 and TRBJ1-2; TCRdb's D call, TRBD1, is unchecked because there is no DNA. In germline, CDR1 is MNHEY, CDR2 SMNVEV (reference sequence). The CDR3 sequence is 14 residues long. Here the CDR3 reads CASSSRGREAGYTF.

V and J are TRBV25-1 and TRBJ2-5; the TCRdb D gene call, TRBD2, has no DNA to confirm it. Germline loops: CDR1 MGHDK, CDR2 SYGVNS. The CDR3 consists of 14 residues. CDR3 region: CASSERGGDETQYF.

The gene calls are TRBV4-3 and TRBJ2-3; TCRdb outputs TRBD1, but without DNA this stays unchecked. CDR1 is LGHNA, CDR2 YSLEER, per germline. The CDR3 consists of 14 residues. CDR3 in amino acids: CASSQEGAGSTQYF.

V is TRBV3-1 and J is TRBJ2-3; TCRdb's D call of TRBD1 is untestable without DNA. CDR3 length: 15 residues. CDR1 and CDR2 from the germline V gene are LGHDT and YNNKEL (reference sequence). The CDR3 region is CASSLPGQGADTQYF.

The chain has TRBV20-1 and TRBJ2-1; the D call of TRBD2 rests on TCRdb alone, since no DNA is present to check it. The germline V gene encodes CDR1 DFQATT and CDR2 SNEGSKA (reference sequence). This CDR3 is 15 amino acids long. The CDR3 loop is CSAPRPGLGLNEQFF.

The chain recombines TRBV2 with TRBJ2-2; lacking DNA, the TRBD1 call made by TCRdb goes unchecked. This CDR3 spans 14 amino acids. Germline CDR1 reads SNHLY; CDR2 reads FYNNEI. This chain's CDR3 is CASSFDLGGRELFF.

The chain is built from TRBV10-3 and TRBJ1-2. This CDR3 is 13 amino acids long. In germline, CDR1 is ENHRY, CDR2 SYGVKD. CDR3 residues: CAINVGSSLGYTF.

The gene calls are TRBV15 and TRBJ2-2; TCRdb reports TRBD1, a call that lacks DNA to check it against. This CDR3 comprises 13 residues. CDR1 and CDR2 (germline): LNHNV, YYDKDF (reference sequence). CDR3 residues: CATGQGTTGELFF.

The chain combines TRBV11-3 with TRBJ2-5. The CDR3 is made up of 16 amino acids. CDR1 is SGHNT, CDR2 YENEEA, per germline. The CDR3 spells CASSQRRMKLRETQYF.

The CDR3 is CASSISSGNAYEQYF. V is TRBV5-1 and J is TRBJ2-7; TCRdb proposes TRBD2, but this gene call is untestable without DNA. The CDR3 length is 15 residues. The germline V gene has CDR1 SGHRS and CDR2 YFSETQ.

The chain has TRBV15 and TRBJ2-7. This CDR3 is built from 15 residues. Germline assignment: CDR1 LNHNV and CDR2 YYDKDF (reference sequence). CDR3 in amino acids: CATSRDLDGVAEQYF.